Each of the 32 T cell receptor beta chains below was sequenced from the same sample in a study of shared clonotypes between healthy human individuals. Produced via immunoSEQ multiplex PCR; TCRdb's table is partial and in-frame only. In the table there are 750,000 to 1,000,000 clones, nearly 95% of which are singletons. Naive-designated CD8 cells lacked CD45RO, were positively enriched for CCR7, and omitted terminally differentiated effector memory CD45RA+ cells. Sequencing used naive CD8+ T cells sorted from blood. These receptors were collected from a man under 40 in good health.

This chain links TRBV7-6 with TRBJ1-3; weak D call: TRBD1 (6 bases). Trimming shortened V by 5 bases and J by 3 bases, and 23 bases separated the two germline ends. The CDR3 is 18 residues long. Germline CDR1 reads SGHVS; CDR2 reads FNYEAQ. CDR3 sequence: CASSDSLPGATGGNTIYF. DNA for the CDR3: TGTGCCAGCAGCGACTCTTTGCCGGGGGCGACCGGTGGAAACACCATATATTTT.

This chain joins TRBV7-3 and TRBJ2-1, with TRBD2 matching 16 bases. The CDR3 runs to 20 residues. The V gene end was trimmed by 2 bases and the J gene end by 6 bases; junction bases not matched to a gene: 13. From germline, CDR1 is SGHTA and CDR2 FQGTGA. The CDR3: CASSLPPGTSGRASSNEQFF. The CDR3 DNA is TGTGCCAGCAGCTTACCGCCTGGGACTAGCGGGAGGGCCTCGAGCAATGAGCAGTTCTTC. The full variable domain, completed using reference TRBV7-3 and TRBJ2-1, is GAGVSQTPSNKVTEKGKYVELRCDPISGHTALYWYRQSLGQGPEFLIYFQGTGAADDSGLPNDRFFAVRPEGSVSTLKIQRTERGDSAVYLCASSLPPGTSGRASSNEQFFGPGTRLTVL.

The CDR3 sequence is CASSMTGGSYEQYF. The DNA of the CDR3 is TGTGCCAGCAGTATGACAGGGGGGTCCTACGAGCAGTACTTC. The chain combines TRBV2 with TRBJ2-7; 9 bases match TRBD1. CDR3 length: 14 residues. Unmatched junction bases numbered 3, after V lost 5 bases and J lost 1 base. The germline V gene encodes CDR1 SNHLY and CDR2 FYNNEI.

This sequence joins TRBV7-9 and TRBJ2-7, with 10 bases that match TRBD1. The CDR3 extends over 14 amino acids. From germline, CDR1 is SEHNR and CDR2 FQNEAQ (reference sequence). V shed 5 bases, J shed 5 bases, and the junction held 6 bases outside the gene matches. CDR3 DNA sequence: TGTGCCAGCAGCACGACAGGGGGCGGAAACGAGCAGTACTTC. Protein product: CASSTTGGGNEQYF.

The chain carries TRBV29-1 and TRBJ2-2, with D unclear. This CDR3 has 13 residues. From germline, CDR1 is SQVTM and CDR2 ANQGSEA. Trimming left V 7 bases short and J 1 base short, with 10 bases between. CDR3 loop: CSGKAENTGELFF. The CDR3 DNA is TGCAGCGGTAAGGCAGAGAACACCGGGGAGCTGTTTTTT.

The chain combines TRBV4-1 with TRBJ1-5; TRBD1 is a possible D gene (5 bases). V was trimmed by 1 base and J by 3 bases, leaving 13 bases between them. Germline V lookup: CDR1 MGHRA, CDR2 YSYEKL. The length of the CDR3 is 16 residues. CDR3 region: CASSQGVGALNQPQHF. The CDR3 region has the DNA TGCGCCAGCAGCCAAGGGGTTGGGGCACTCAATCAGCCCCAGCATTTT.

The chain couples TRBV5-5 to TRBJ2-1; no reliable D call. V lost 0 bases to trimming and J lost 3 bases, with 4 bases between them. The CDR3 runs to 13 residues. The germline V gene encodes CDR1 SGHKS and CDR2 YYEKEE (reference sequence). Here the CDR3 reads CASSLDNYNEQFF. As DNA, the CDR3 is TGTGCCAGCAGCTTGGACAACTACAATGAGCAGTTCTTC.

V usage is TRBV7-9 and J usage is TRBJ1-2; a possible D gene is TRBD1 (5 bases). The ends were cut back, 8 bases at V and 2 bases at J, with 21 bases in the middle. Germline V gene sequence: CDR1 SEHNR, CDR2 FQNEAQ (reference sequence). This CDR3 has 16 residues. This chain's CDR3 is CASYRAGPLGNYGYTF. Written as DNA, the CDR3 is TGTGCCAGCTACCGGGCGGGGCCGTTGGGGAACTATGGCTACACCTTC.

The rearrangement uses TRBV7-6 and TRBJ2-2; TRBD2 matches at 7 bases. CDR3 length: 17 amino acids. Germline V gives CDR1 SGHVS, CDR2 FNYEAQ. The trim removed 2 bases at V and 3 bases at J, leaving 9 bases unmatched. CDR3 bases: TGTGCCAGCAGCTTAACCCTGCGGGAGATGGACACCGGGGAGCTGTTTTTT. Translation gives CASSLTLREMDTGELFF.

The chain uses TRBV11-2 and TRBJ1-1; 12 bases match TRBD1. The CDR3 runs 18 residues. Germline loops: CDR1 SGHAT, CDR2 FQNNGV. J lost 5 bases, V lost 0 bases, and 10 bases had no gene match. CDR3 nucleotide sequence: TGTGCCAGCAGCTTAGATGGCTGGGACAGGGGGCTGAGAACTGAAGCTTTCTTT. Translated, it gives CASSLDGWDRGLRTEAFF.

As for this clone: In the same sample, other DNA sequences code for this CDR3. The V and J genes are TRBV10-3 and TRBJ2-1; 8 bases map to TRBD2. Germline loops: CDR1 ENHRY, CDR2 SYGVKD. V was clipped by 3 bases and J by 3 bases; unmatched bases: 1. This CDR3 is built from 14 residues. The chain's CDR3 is CAISETSGYNEQFF. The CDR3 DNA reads TGTGCCATCAGTGAAACTAGCGGCTACAATGAGCAGTTCTTC.

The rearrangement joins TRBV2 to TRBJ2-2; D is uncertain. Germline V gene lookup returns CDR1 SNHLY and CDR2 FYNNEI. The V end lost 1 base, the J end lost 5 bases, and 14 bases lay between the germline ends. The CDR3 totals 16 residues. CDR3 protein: CASSEVWGLATGELFF. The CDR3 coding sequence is TGTGCCAGCAGTGAAGTGTGGGGATTAGCTACCGGGGAGCTGTTTTTT.

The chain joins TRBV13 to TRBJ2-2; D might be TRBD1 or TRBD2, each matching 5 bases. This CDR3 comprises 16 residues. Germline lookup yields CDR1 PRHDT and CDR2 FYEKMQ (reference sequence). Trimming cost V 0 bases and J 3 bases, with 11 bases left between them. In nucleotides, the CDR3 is TGTGCCAGCAGCTTAGGCCTTGAGGGGTACACCGGGGAGCTGTTTTTT. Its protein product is CASSLGLEGYTGELFF.

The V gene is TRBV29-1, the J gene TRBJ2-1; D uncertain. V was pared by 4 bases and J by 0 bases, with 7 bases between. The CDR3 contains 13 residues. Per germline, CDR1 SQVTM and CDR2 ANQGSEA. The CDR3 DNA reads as TGCAGCGTTGGTTATAGCTCCTACAATGAGCAGTTCTTC. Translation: CSVGYSSYNEQFF.

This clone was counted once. CDR3 sequence: CASSLEFSSSYEQYF. CDR3 DNA: TGTGCCAGCAGCTTAGAGTTCTCTAGCTCCTACGAGCAGTACTTC. The chain links TRBV11-2 to TRBJ2-7; D remains unclear. The V and J ends lost 0 bases and 0 bases respectively, with 9 bases between them. In germline, CDR1 is SGHAT, CDR2 FQNNGV. The CDR3 sequence is 15 residues long. The full variable domain, completed using reference TRBV11-2 and TRBJ2-7, is EAGVAQSPRYKIIEKRQSVAFWCNPISGHATLYWYQQILGQGPKLLIQFQNNGVVDDSQLPKDRFSAERLKGVDSTLKIQPAKLEDSAVYLCASSLEFSSSYEQYFGPGTRLTVT.

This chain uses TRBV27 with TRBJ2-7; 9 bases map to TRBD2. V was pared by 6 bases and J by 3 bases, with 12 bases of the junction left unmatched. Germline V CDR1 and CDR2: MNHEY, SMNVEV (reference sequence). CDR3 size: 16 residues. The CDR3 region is CASSPPPAGGYYEQYF. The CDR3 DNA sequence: TGTGCCAGCAGCCCCCCCCCAGCGGGAGGATACTACGAGCAGTACTTC.

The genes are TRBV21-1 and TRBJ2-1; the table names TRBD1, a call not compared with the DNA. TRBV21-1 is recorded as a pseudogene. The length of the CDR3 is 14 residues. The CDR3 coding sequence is TGTGCCAGCGCCCAGGGTGGTATCTACAATGAGCAGTTCTTC. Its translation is CASAQGGIYNEQFF.

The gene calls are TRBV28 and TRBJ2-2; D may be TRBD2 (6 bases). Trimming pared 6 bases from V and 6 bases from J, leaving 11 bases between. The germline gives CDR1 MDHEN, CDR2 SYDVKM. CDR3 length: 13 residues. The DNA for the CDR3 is TGTGCCAGCAGCCGAACTAGCCCCGGGGAGCTGTTTTTT. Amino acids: CASSRTSPGELFF.

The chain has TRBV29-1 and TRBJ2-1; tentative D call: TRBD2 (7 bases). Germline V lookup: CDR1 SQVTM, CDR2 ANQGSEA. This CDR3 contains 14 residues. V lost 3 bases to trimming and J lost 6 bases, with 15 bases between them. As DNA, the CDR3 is TGCAGCGTTGATGAGGGGGAGGGCCGCAATGAGCAGTTCTTC. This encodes CSVDEGEGRNEQFF.

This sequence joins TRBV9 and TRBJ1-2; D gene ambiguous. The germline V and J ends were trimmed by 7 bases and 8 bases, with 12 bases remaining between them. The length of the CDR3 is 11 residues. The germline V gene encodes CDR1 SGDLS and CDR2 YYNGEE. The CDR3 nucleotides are TGTGCCAGCGGCCAGAATTCCGGCTACACCTTC. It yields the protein CASGQNSGYTF.

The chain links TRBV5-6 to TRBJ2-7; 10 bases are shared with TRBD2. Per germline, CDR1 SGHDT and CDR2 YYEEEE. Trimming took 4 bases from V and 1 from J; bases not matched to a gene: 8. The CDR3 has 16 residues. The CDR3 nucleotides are TGTGCCAGCAGCGGATCCCTAGCGGGAGTTTCCTACGAGCAGTACTTC. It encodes CASSGSLAGVSYEQYF. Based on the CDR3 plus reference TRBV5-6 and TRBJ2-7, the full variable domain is DAGVTQSPTHLIKTRGQQVTLRCSPKSGHDTVSWYQQALGQGPQFIFQYYEEEERQRGNFPDRFSGHQFPNYSSELNVNALLLGDSALYLCASSGSLAGVSYEQYFGPGTRLTVT.

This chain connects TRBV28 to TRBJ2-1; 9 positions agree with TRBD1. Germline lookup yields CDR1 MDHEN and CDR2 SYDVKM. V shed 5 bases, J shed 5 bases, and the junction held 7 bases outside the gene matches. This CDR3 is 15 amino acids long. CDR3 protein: CASSPRGTGNNEQFF. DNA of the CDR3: TGTGCCAGCAGTCCACGGGGGACAGGGAACAATGAGCAGTTCTTC.

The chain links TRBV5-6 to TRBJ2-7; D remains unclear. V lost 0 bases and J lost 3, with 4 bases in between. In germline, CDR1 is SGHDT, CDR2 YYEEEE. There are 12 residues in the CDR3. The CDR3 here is CASSLGNYEQYF. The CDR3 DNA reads TGTGCCAGCAGCTTGGGGAACTACGAGCAGTACTTC.

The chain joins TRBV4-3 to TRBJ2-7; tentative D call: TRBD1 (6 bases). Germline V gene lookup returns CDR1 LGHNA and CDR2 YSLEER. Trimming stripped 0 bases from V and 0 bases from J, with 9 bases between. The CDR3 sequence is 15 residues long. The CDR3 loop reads CASSQDQGSSYEQYF. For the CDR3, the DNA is TGCGCCAGCAGCCAAGATCAGGGGAGCTCCTACGAGCAGTACTTC.

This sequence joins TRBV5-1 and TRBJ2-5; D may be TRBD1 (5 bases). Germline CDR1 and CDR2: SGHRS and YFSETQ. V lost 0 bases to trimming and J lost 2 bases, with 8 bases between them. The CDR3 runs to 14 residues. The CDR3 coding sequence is TGCGCCAGCAGCTTGGTAACAGGACAAGAGACCCAGTACTTC. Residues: CASSLVTGQETQYF.

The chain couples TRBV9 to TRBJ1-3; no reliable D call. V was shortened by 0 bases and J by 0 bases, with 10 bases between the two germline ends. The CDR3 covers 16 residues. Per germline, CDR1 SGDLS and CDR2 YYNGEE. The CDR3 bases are TGTGCCAGCAGCGTAGGAGGCTTTAGCTCTGGAAACACCATATATTTT. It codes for CASSVGGFSSGNTIYF.

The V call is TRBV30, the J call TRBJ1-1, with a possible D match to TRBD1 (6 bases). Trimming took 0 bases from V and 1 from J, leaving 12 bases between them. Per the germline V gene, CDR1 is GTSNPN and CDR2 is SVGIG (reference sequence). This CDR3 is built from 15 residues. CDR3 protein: CAWSVPDRKNTEAFF. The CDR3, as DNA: TGTGCCTGGAGTGTACCGGACAGAAAGAACACTGAAGCTTTCTTT. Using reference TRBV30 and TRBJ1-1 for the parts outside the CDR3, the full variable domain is SQTIHQWPATLVQPVGSPLSLECTVEGTSNPNLYWYRQAAGRGLQLLFYSVGIGQISSEVPQNLSASRPQDRQFILSSKKLLLSDSGFYLCAWSVPDRKNTEAFFGQGTRLTVV.

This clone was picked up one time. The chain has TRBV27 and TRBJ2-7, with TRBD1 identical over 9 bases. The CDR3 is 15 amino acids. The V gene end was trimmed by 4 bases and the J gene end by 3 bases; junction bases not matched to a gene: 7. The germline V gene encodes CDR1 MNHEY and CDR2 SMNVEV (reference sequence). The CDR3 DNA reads TGTGCCAGCAGTTCAGGGACAGGGCTCCTCTACGAGCAGTACTTC. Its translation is CASSSGTGLLYEQYF.

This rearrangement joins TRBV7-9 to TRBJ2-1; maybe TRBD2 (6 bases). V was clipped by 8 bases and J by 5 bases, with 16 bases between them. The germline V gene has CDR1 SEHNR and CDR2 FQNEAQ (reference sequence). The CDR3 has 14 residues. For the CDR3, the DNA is TGTGCCAGCTTGCCGAGACTAGTGAACAATGAGCAGTTCTTC. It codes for CASLPRLVNNEQFF.

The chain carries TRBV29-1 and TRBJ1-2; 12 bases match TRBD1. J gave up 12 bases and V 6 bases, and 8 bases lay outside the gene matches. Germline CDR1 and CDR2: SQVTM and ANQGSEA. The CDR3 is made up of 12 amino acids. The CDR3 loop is CSVRDRGQVNTF. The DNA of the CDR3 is TGCAGCGTCAGGGACAGGGGGCAGGTTAACACCTTC.

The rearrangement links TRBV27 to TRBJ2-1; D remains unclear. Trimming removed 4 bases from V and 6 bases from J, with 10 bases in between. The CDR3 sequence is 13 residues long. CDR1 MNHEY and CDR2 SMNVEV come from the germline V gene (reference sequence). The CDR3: CASSSIYPNEQFF. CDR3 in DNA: TGTGCCAGCAGTTCAATTTATCCCAATGAGCAGTTCTTC.

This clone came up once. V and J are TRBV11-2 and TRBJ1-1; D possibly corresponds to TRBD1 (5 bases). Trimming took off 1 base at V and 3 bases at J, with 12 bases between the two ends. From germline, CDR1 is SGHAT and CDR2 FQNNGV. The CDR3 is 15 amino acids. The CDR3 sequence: CASSLGRVGDTEAFF. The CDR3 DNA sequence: TGTGCCAGCAGCTTAGGCAGGGTCGGAGACACTGAAGCTTTCTTT.